These T cell receptor beta chains were read from a single sample in a study of cytomegalovirus exposure and HLA in healthy donors. Sequencing was performed with immunoSEQ multiplex PCR; in TCRdb, only in-frame clones are kept and a portion is missing. The sample records some 180,000 clones, 75% to 90% being singletons. The specimen was PBMCs. These receptors came from a male donor in good health and CMV-seronegative. Each CDR3 is given with its conserved first and last residue. The D gene is left open where the match is weak. Clone size is stated in some rows and not others, as once, few, many or a class when expanded.

j_call d_call v_call clone_size cdr3_nt cdr3_aa
TRBJ1-2 - TRBV5-1 - TGCGCCAGCAGCTTCGAGGGGGACTATGGCTACACCTTC CASSFEGDYGYTF
TRBJ2-2 - TRBV27 - TGTGCCAGCAGTTTATCTGGGGCGATCACCGGGGAGCTGTTTTTT CASSLSGAITGELFF
TRBJ2-3 - TRBV7-8 - TGTGCCAGCAGCTTACCACGCAGATTCGAGGGGGCAGATACGCAGTATTTT CASSLPRRFEGADTQYF
TRBJ2-7 - TRBV5-1 once TGCGCCAGCAGCCCGAGGGGGAACGAGCAGTACTTC CASSPRGNEQYF
TRBJ1-5 - TRBV2 - TGTGCCAGCCAGACACTTAGCAATCAGCCCCAGCATTTT CASQTLSNQPQHF
TRBJ1-2 TRBD1 TRBV28 few TGTGCCAGCAGTTCGGGACAGGGTGACTATGGCTACACCTTC CASSSGQGDYGYTF
TRBJ1-2 - TRBV9 - TGTGCCAGCAGCGTAGGGGGGGTTAACTATGGCTACACCTTC CASSVGGVNYGYTF
TRBJ1-6 - TRBV19 - TGTGCCAGTAGTATAGCAATTGGGGGAGGCAATTCACCCCTCCACTTT CASSIAIGGGNSPLHF
TRBJ1-4 TRBD1 TRBV4-1 - TGCGCCAGCAGCCCCCGGACAGGGGCAACTAATGAAAAACTGTTTTTT CASSPRTGATNEKLFF
TRBJ2-4 TRBD2 TRBV18 - TGTGCCAGCTCACGAGACTCGGGAGGCACCAAAAACATTCAGTACTTC CASSRDSGGTKNIQYF
TRBJ1-4 - TRBV5-6 once TGTGCCAGCAGCTTAGTTGGGGAGGCGGAAAAACTGTTTTTT CASSLVGEAEKLFF
TRBJ2-7 - TRBV29-1 - TGCAGCGTGGCAAGGGGGGGGCCCCCGTACGAGCAGTACTTC CSVARGGPPYEQYF
TRBJ1-4 TRBD1 TRBV7-9 - TGTGCCAGCAGCCGAGGACAGGGATGGGAAAAACTGTTTTTT CASSRGQGWEKLFF
TRBJ1-4 - TRBV5-6 - TGTGCCAGCAGTGTTCTGAGGTCAGCAACTAATGAAAAACTGTTTTTT CASSVLRSATNEKLFF
TRBJ2-3 - TRBV7-2 - TGTGCCAGCAGCTTGATAAGCGGGCTCACAGATACGCAGTATTTT CASSLISGLTDTQYF
TRBJ2-3 - TRBV9 - TGTGCCAGCAGCGGAGCGGATACGCAGTATTTT CASSGADTQYF
TRBJ1-2 - TRBV4-1 - TGCGCCAGCAGAACTACAGAGGGCAATCAAATGGGCTACACCTTC CASRTTEGNQMGYTF
TRBJ2-3 - TRBV19 - TGTGCCAGTAGTGTAGGGGCAGGCACAGATACGCAGTATTTT CASSVGAGTDTQYF
TRBJ1-5 - TRBV6-6 - TGTGCCAGCAGTTATGCCCAGGGATTGAGTCAGCCCCAGCATTTT CASSYAQGLSQPQHF
TRBJ2-2 - TRBV7-2 - TGTGCCAGCAGCCCAGATTTGTACGGGGAGCTGTTTTTT CASSPDLYGELFF
TRBJ2-1 - TRBV10-2 - TGCGCCAGCAGTGAGACGATCAGGGGTGGTCACAATGAGCAGTTCTTC CASSETIRGGHNEQFF
TRBJ1-1 - TRBV5-6 - TGTGCCAGCAGCTTGTTGGGGGCGAGGGCTGAAGCTTTCTTT CASSLLGARAEAFF
TRBJ2-3 - TRBV15 - TGTGCCACCAGCAGAGGCCGGGACATTGCCTCAGATACGCAGTATTTT CATSRGRDIASDTQYF
TRBJ1-5 - TRBV6-5 - TGTGCCAGCAGTTACTCCAGAAAAAGCAATCAGCCCCAGCATTTT CASSYSRKSNQPQHF
TRBJ1-2 - TRBV6-1 - TGTGCCAGCAGTGAGAGGGCCTACTATGGCTACACCTTC CASSERAYYGYTF
TRBJ2-7 TRBD1 TRBV7-9 once TGTGCCAGCAGCTGGGACAGGGGGGTCTACGAGCAGTACTTC CASSWDRGVYEQYF
TRBJ2-3 TRBD1 TRBV4-1 - TGCGCCACCCGGGACAGAGCCAGCACAGATACGCAGTATTTT CATRDRASTDTQYF
TRBJ1-2 - TRBV29-1 - TGCAGCGTTGAGGACAGCCCGTATGGCTACACCTTC CSVEDSPYGYTF
TRBJ1-1 - TRBV7-9 - TGTGCCAGCAGCCTCGAGATGAACACTGAAGCTTTCTTT CASSLEMNTEAFF
TRBJ2-3 TRBD2 TRBV10-1 - TGCGCCAGCAGAATGGGACTAGCGGGGGCCAATACGCAGTATTTT CASRMGLAGANTQYF
TRBJ2-7 - TRBV5-1 - TGCGCCAGCAGCTTGGAACAGGGGGGGTTAACGGACGAGCAGTACTTC CASSLEQGGLTDEQYF
TRBJ1-3 TRBD1 TRBV2 once TGTGCCAGCAGTACGGACAGGGGGCAAGGAAACACCATATATTTT CASSTDRGQGNTIYF
TRBJ1-1 TRBD1 TRBV6-1 - TGTGCCAGCAGTGGCGGACTGACAGGGGACACTGGAGCTTTCTTT CASSGGLTGDTGAFF
TRBJ2-1 TRBD1 TRBV25-1 - TGTGCCAGCAGTTCCCCCGGGACAGGGAAGGATGAGCAGTTCTTC CASSSPGTGKDEQFF
TRBJ2-7 TRBD1 TRBV5-8 - TGTGCCAGCAGCTTGGGGGCCTCAGGGGGCTCATTTTATTACGAGCAGTACTTC CASSLGASGGSFYYEQYF
TRBJ1-2 TRBD1 TRBV2 once TGTGCCAGCAGTCTTACAGGGGGCCATGGCTACACCTTC CASSLTGGHGYTF
TRBJ1-4 - TRBV5-6 - TGTGCCAGCAGCTTTCGTGCAACTAATGAAAAACTGTTTTTT CASSFRATNEKLFF
TRBJ2-1 TRBD1 TRBV19 - TGTGCCAGTAGTAATACAGGGGGATTTGAGCAGTTCTTC CASSNTGGFEQFF
TRBJ2-5 TRBD2 TRBV9 - TGTGCCAGCAGCGTAGGGAATAGCGGGGGGGCTGGGGAGACCCAGTACTTC CASSVGNSGGAGETQYF
TRBJ1-1 TRBD1 TRBV29-1 few TGCAGCGTTGTCGCTCGGGACAGGGATTTAGAAGCTTTCTTT CSVVARDRDLEAFF
TRBJ2-3 - TRBV4-2 once TGTGCCAGCAGGGGAACATACGGGGGACTCCCCGACACAGATACGCAGTATTTT CASRGTYGGLPDTDTQYF
TRBJ2-7 TRBD2 TRBV11-2 - TGTGCCAGCAGCGGGCGGGGAGCGGGGCCATACGAGCAGTACTTC CASSGRGAGPYEQYF
TRBJ1-3 - TRBV7-9 - TGTGCCAGCAGCTTAGGTTCGGCGGGCCGAACATCTGGAAACACCATATATTTT CASSLGSAGRTSGNTIYF
TRBJ2-7 - TRBV29-1 - TGCAGCGTTAAACGGGTCAGGGGCGCGGACTACGAGCAGTACTTC CSVKRVRGADYEQYF
TRBJ2-5 TRBD2 TRBV7-8 - TGTGCCAGCAGCTTGAGCGGGGGAGAGACCCAGTACTTC CASSLSGGETQYF
TRBJ1-5 - TRBV6-1 - TGTGCCAGCAGTTGGTACAGGAATAATCAGCCCCAGCATTTT CASSWYRNNQPQHF
TRBJ2-5 - TRBV5-1 - TGCGCCAGCAGCTTGGCCAGGACAGCTATAATTGAGACCCAGTACTTC CASSLARTAIIETQYF
TRBJ2-7 - TRBV30 - TGTGCCTGGAGGGTGTCTACCCGATACGAGCAGTACTTC CAWRVSTRYEQYF
TRBJ2-5 - TRBV7-6 - TGTGCCAGCAGCCCGATGACTAGTTCCCAAGAGACCCAGTACTTC CASSPMTSSQETQYF
TRBJ2-5 - TRBV10-1 - TGCGCCAGCAGCCCAAGCGGCCAAGAGACCCAGTACTTC CASSPSGQETQYF
TRBJ2-5 - TRBV29-1 - TGCAACGTTGGACAGCAGAAAGAGACCCAGTACTTC CNVGQQKETQYF
TRBJ1-1 TRBD1 TRBV10-3 - TGTGCCACCACCCCCGGGACAGGGGGATATAACACTGAAGCTTTCTTT CATTPGTGGYNTEAFF